One sample yielded the 15 T cell receptor beta chains listed below, sequenced in a study of CD8 T cells in ankylosing spondylitis. MiXCR was run by TCRdb on the 5' RACE reads, yielding one entry per CDR3 protein. The sample has under 250,000 distinct CDR3 sequences; 32% are singletons. Sequencing used blood, either unsorted or a sorted T cell fraction (not recorded which). These receptors were taken from a male donor with ankylosing spondylitis or in good health (not recorded which).

This clonotype was detected a few times. This chain uses TRBV10-3 with TRBJ2-2; TRBD2 matches 8 bases. Trimming cost V 3 bases and J 3 bases; bases outside gene matches: 0. The germline V gene has CDR1 ENHRY and CDR2 SYGVKD. This CDR3 is 14 amino acids long. The CDR3 reads CAISELADTGELFF. CDR3 sequence (DNA): TGTGCCATCAGTGAACTAGCGGACACCGGGGAGCTGTTTTTT.

CDR3 DNA: TGTGCCAGCAGTATCTTCTTATTAGGCAAGGGGGGGGGTGAGCAGTTCTTC. Protein product: CASSIFLLGKGGGEQFF. This chain joins TRBV27 and TRBJ2-1; the D gene is possibly TRBD2 (7 bases). The CDR3 runs to 17 residues. The germline V gene has CDR1 MNHEY and CDR2 SMNVEV (reference sequence). The ends were cut back, 5 bases at V and 9 bases at J, with 26 bases in the middle.

CDR3 nucleotide sequence: TGCAGTGCTAGGACGGGACTAGCCAGGAATGAGCAGTTCTTC. This codes for CSARTGLARNEQFF. The chain combines TRBV20-1 with TRBJ2-1, with 9 bases aligning to TRBD2. Germline V lookup: CDR1 DFQATT, CDR2 SNEGSKA (reference sequence). The CDR3 is 14 residues long. With 3 bases clipped from V and 7 bases from J, the junction kept 7 bases outside the gene matches.

This clonotype was seen a few times. V gene TRBV5-1 combines with J gene TRBJ1-1; D may be TRBD1 (6 bases). This CDR3 comprises 14 residues. The germline V gene has CDR1 SGHRS and CDR2 YFSETQ. Trimming took off 7 bases at V and 1 base at J, with 14 bases between the two ends. In DNA, the CDR3 is TGCGCCAGCGCACTAGGACAGAGGAACACTGAAGCTTTCTTT. This sequence encodes CASALGQRNTEAFF.

This clonotype was found once. The V and J genes are TRBV4-1 and TRBJ1-2, with TRBD1 as a possible D gene (6 bases). V was clipped by 2 bases and J by 5 bases, with 15 bases between them. Germline-derived CDR1 and CDR2 are MGHRA and YSYEKL. The CDR3 length is 15 residues. DNA of the CDR3: TGCGCCAGCAGCCAAACTCCGGGACATGATTATGGCTACACCTTC. Its translation is CASSQTPGHDYGYTF.

This clonotype was observed a few times. The chain links TRBV11-2 to TRBJ2-7; 7 bases map to TRBD2. Germline loops: CDR1 SGHAT, CDR2 FQNNGV. Germline trimming cut 3 bases from V and 4 bases from J; bases unmatched to any gene: 9. This CDR3 is 15 amino acids long. The CDR3 DNA reads TGTGCCAGCAGCTTTGGGGCCTTCGGGAGGTACGAGCAGTACTTC. Its protein is CASSFGAFGRYEQYF. The entire variable domain, with the rest obtained from reference TRBV11-2 and TRBJ2-7, is as follows: EAGVAQSPRYKIIEKRQSVAFWCNPISGHATLYWYQQILGQGPKLLIQFQNNGVVDDSQLPKDRFSAERLKGVDSTLKIQPAKLEDSAVYLCASSFGAFGRYEQYFGPGTRLTVT.

This chain links TRBV5-1 with TRBJ2-5; the D is unclear. Per the germline V gene, CDR1 is SGHRS and CDR2 is YFSETQ. The CDR3 spans 13 residues. V was shortened by 2 bases and J by 5 bases, with 10 bases between the two germline ends. The CDR3 is CASSFRPTETQYF. CDR3 DNA sequence: TGCGCCAGCAGCTTTAGGCCGACGGAGACCCAGTACTTC.

This clonotype has more than one count but fewer than ten. This rearrangement joins TRBV5-1 to TRBJ2-1; 13 bases are a match to TRBD2. Germline loops: CDR1 SGHRS, CDR2 YFSETQ. The CDR3 runs to 18 residues. The V segment lost 0 bases and the J segment 7 bases; nucleotides outside the gene matches: 10. The CDR3 DNA reads as TGCGCCAGCAGCTTGGCCCCCTCACTAGCGGGGGGGCTTAATGAGCAGTTCTTC. Residues: CASSLAPSLAGGLNEQFF.

In nucleotides, the CDR3 is TGCAGCGTTGATGTTAGCGGGGGGTACAATGAGCAGTTCTTC. Translation gives CSVDVSGGYNEQFF. The V gene is TRBV29-1, the J gene TRBJ2-1; 10 bases align to TRBD2. The CDR3 sequence is 14 residues long. Trimming took 3 bases from V and 4 from J; bases not matched to a gene: 3. Germline V lookup: CDR1 SQVTM, CDR2 ANQGSEA.

This clonotype was seen only a few times. The gene calls are TRBV5-6 and TRBJ1-4; perhaps TRBD1 as D (5 bases). Germline-derived CDR1 and CDR2 are SGHDT and YYEEEE. The CDR3 runs to 14 residues. Trimming removed 8 bases from V and 6 bases from J, with 17 bases in between. CDR3: CASSYESRDEKLFF. The CDR3 region has the DNA TGTGCCAGTTCTTACGAATCCAGGGATGAAAAACTGTTTTTT.

The rearrangement uses TRBV20-1 and TRBJ2-7, with D perhaps matching TRBD1 (6 bases). The germline V gene has CDR1 DFQATT and CDR2 SNEGSKA (reference sequence). This CDR3 region has 15 residues. With 2 bases removed from V and 0 bases from J, the gap between germline ends came to 14 bases. CDR3 protein: CSARSNDRSSYEQYF. The CDR3 region has the DNA TGCAGTGCTAGATCAAACGACAGGAGCTCCTACGAGCAGTACTTC.

This clonotype was detected many times. The chain joins TRBV29-1 to TRBJ2-3; D is perhaps TRBD1 (5 bases). Germline CDR1 and CDR2: SQVTM and ANQGSEA. V dropped 4 bases and J dropped 1 base, with 9 bases sitting between them. The CDR3 is 13 residues long. The DNA for the CDR3 is TGCAGCGTTGTCGTAGGGGGCACAGATACGCAGTATTTT. Protein: CSVVVGGTDTQYF.

The rearrangement joins TRBV6-1 to TRBJ1-2; D is uncertain. The CDR3 is made up of 15 amino acids. Trimming stripped 6 bases from V and 1 base from J, with 15 bases between. In germline, CDR1 is MNHNS, CDR2 SASEGT. CDR3 DNA: TGTGCCAGCAGCCCCCTAGGTCTTGGTAACTATGGCTACACCTTC. Translated: CASSPLGLGNYGYTF.

V usage is TRBV18 and J usage is TRBJ2-3, with D uncertain. Trimming removed 2 bases from V and 2 bases from J, with 5 bases in between. This CDR3 has 13 residues. Germline CDR1 reads KGHSH; CDR2 reads LQKENI. CDR3 coding DNA: TGTGCCAGCTCACCAGGGCACACAGATACGCAGTATTTT. Protein: CASSPGHTDTQYF.

This chain uses TRBV11-1 with TRBJ2-1; 8 bases are shared with TRBD1. J gave up 5 bases and V 1 base, and 7 bases lay outside the gene matches. CDR3 length equals 16 residues. The germline CDR1 and CDR2 sequences are SGHAT and FQDESV (reference sequence). CDR3: CASSLDTDRGHNEQFF. Written as DNA, the CDR3 is TGTGCCAGCAGCTTAGACACCGACAGGGGCCACAATGAGCAGTTCTTC.